The 30 T cell receptor beta chains given below trace back to one sample, sequenced in a study of blood T cell repertoires in COVID-19. Measured with immunoSEQ multiplex PCR; TCRdb has only the in-frame clones, and not every one. The sample contains 210,000 or so clones, roughly 87% of which appear only once. Sample: PBMCs or T cells enriched from blood (not recorded which). The receptors were gathered from a man aged 25 to 40 who had recovered from COVID-19.

This chain joins TRBV5-1 and TRBJ1-1; D ambiguous. CDR3 length equals 15 residues. Germline loops: CDR1 SGHRS, CDR2 YFSETQ. V gave up 4 bases and J gave up 1 base, with 14 bases separating them. The CDR3 sequence: CASSLPGGRNTEAFF. Here the CDR3 DNA reads TGCGCCAGCAGCCTGCCTGGAGGAAGGAACACTGAAGCTTTCTTT.

This clone was picked up a small number of times. The gene calls are TRBV28 and TRBJ2-7; D gene unclear. V was pared by 3 bases and J by 2 bases, with 8 bases between. The CDR3 runs 13 residues. Germline CDR1 MDHEN, CDR2 SYDVKM. CDR3 DNA sequence: TGTGCCAGCAGTTTGGGCACAACCTACGAGCAGTACTTC. Its protein is CASSLGTTYEQYF.

This chain joins TRBV28 and TRBJ1-1; 7 nucleotides agree with TRBD1. The CDR3 sequence is 12 residues long. Germline CDR1 is MDHEN and CDR2 is SYDVKM. The junction had 11 bases not matched to a gene; V was cut back by 8 bases and J by 11 bases. In nucleotides, the CDR3 is TGTGCCAGCCAAACAGGGGCTGTACGCGCTTTCTTT. Its translation: CASQTGAVRAFF.

The chain couples TRBV30 to TRBJ1-4; TRBD1 might be the D (5 bases). With 2 bases removed from V and 0 bases from J, the gap between germline ends came to 16 bases. The CDR3 length is 17 residues. From germline, CDR1 is GTSNPN and CDR2 SVGIG (reference sequence). The CDR3 sequence: CAWSTGRTYATNEKLFF. CDR3 bases: TGTGCCTGGAGTACAGGCCGTACCTATGCAACTAATGAAAAACTGTTTTTT.

This clone was seen just once. V usage is TRBV19 and J usage is TRBJ1-1; no clear D. The germline V gene has CDR1 LNHDA and CDR2 SQIVND (reference sequence). The CDR3 extends over 12 amino acids. V was clipped by 3 bases and J by 7 bases, with 9 bases between them. The CDR3 sequence: CASSIRYSEAFF. The CDR3 DNA is TGTGCCAGTAGTATCCGGTACAGTGAAGCTTTCTTT.

This clone was recorded once. The chain links TRBV13 to TRBJ1-4; weak D call: TRBD1 (5 bases). There are 13 residues in the CDR3. Germline V gene data show CDR1 as PRHDT and CDR2 as FYEKMQ (reference sequence). Trimming took 5 bases from V and 7 from J, leaving 11 bases between them. CDR3 sequence (DNA): TGTGCCAGCAGCGACAGCTGGGGTGAAAAACTGTTTTTT. This codes for CASSDSWGEKLFF.

The table lists this clone with a count of one. V usage is TRBV2 and J usage is TRBJ1-5; D is perhaps TRBD1 (5 bases). Between the trimmed V and J ends, which lost 4 bases and 5 bases, there was a span of 9 bases. Germline V CDR1 and CDR2: SNHLY, FYNNEI. The CDR3 runs to 13 residues. CDR3 protein: CASSGQKHQPQHF. CDR3 coding DNA: TGTGCCAGCAGTGGACAGAAACATCAGCCCCAGCATTTT. The whole variable domain, remainder taken from reference TRBV2 and TRBJ1-5, is EPEVTQTPSHQVTQMGQEVILRCVPISNHLYFYWYRQILGQKVEFLVSFYNNEISEKSEIFDDQFSVERPDGSNFTLKIRSTKLEDSAMYFCASSGQKHQPQHFGDGTRLSIL.

The genes are TRBV27 and TRBJ1-2, with TRBD1 matching 10 bases. The germline CDR1 and CDR2 sequences are MNHEY and SMNVEV (reference sequence). The CDR3 runs 16 residues. The J segment lost 7 bases and the V segment lost 0 bases, leaving 8 bases of the junction unmatched. As DNA, the CDR3 is TGTGCCAGCAGTTTATCCAAGACAGGGGGCCGGATTGGCTACACCTTC. Amino acids: CASSLSKTGGRIGYTF.

The rearrangement uses TRBV11-2 and TRBJ1-1; D not certain. The CDR3 extends over 15 amino acids. With 3 bases removed from V and 3 bases from J, the gap between germline ends came to 14 bases. The germline gives CDR1 SGHAT, CDR2 FQNNGV. CDR3 residues: CASSLMDGGYTEAFF. The DNA for the CDR3 is TGTGCCAGCAGCTTGATGGACGGAGGTTACACTGAAGCTTTCTTT.

This clone occurred a few times. The V call is TRBV7-2, the J call TRBJ1-5; D unresolved. The CDR3 runs to 13 residues. CDR1 SGHTA and CDR2 FQGNSA come from the germline V gene. Trimming removed 3 bases from V and 0 bases from J, with 3 bases in between. In DNA form, the CDR3 reads TGTGCCAGCAGCTTGAGTAGCAATCAGCCCCAGCATTTT. Translating gives CASSLSSNQPQHF.

CDR3 residues: CASSLGSRGEAFF. In nucleotides, the CDR3 is TGTGCCAGCAGTTTAGGTTCCCGGGGTGAAGCTTTCTTT. The chain combines TRBV28 with TRBJ1-1; D uncertain. The CDR3 length is 13 residues. V lost 2 bases and J lost 7, with 11 bases in between. The germline V gene has CDR1 MDHEN and CDR2 SYDVKM.

The chain joins TRBV2 to TRBJ2-3, with 14 nucleotides matching TRBD2. This CDR3 spans 15 amino acids. The V segment lost 7 bases and the J segment 5 bases; nucleotides outside the gene matches: 5. Germline CDR1 and CDR2: SNHLY and FYNNEI. The CDR3 loop reads CASTLGTSGRDTQYF. For the CDR3, the DNA is TGTGCCAGCACCTTAGGGACTAGCGGGAGAGATACGCAGTATTTT.

V gene TRBV5-4 combines with J gene TRBJ1-1; D is perhaps TRBD1 (5 bases). The germline CDR1 and CDR2 sequences are SGHNT and YYREEE (reference sequence). Trimming cost V 0 bases and J 1 base, with 10 bases left between them. The CDR3 is 15 residues long. The CDR3 is CASSLDRYQNTEAFF. CDR3 in DNA: TGTGCCAGCAGCTTGGACAGGTACCAGAACACTGAAGCTTTCTTT.

This clone was counted between two and nine times. V gene TRBV13 combines with J gene TRBJ1-5; 9 bases line up with TRBD1. Germline trimming cut 4 bases from V and 6 bases from J; bases unmatched to any gene: 7. CDR1 and CDR2 from the germline V gene are PRHDT and FYEKMQ (reference sequence). There are 15 residues in the CDR3. The DNA for the CDR3 is TGTGCCAGCAGCTCCGGACAGGGGTCGGGTCAGCCCCAGCATTTT. It translates to CASSSGQGSGQPQHF.

The V and J genes are TRBV5-4 and TRBJ1-1; TRBD1 matches 10 bases. This CDR3 comprises 16 residues. CDR1 and CDR2 from the germline V gene are SGHNT and YYREEE (reference sequence). The junction had 7 bases not matched to a gene; V was cut back by 4 bases and J by 1 base. Written as DNA, the CDR3 is TGTGCCAGCAGCCGCGGGACAGGGGCTGGGAACACTGAAGCTTTCTTT. Residues: CASSRGTGAGNTEAFF.

This sequence joins TRBV6-4 and TRBJ1-1; no clear D gene. Trimming took 0 bases from V and 10 from J, leaving 21 bases between them. This CDR3 has 16 amino acids. Germline loops: CDR1 MRHNA, CDR2 SNTAGT. This CDR3 reads CASSDSVRAGGRRAFF. For the CDR3, the DNA is TGTGCCAGCAGTGACTCTGTGAGGGCAGGTGGGCGCCGAGCTTTCTTT.

This chain uses TRBV15 with TRBJ2-7, with D perhaps TRBD1 (5 bases). The ends were cut back, 3 bases at V and 5 bases at J, with 14 bases in the middle. The CDR3 loop spans 14 amino acids. The germline V gene has CDR1 LNHNV and CDR2 YYDKDF (reference sequence). The CDR3 reads CATSRDQGTHEQYF. The CDR3 nucleotides are TGTGCCACCAGCAGGGACCAGGGTACCCACGAGCAGTACTTC.

This sequence joins TRBV7-2 and TRBJ2-2; 9 positions agree with TRBD1. The V gene's germline CDR1 is SGHTA and CDR2 FQGNSA. The CDR3 has 15 residues. After removal of 6 bases from V and 4 bases from J, the junction contained 6 bases not matched to a gene. The CDR3 nucleotides read TGTGCCAGCAGACCAACAGGGGGCAGCACCGGGGAGCTGTTTTTT. This codes for CASRPTGGSTGELFF.

The chain joins TRBV27 to TRBJ1-2, with D perhaps TRBD1 (6 bases). This CDR3 has 15 residues. The germline gives CDR1 MNHEY, CDR2 SMNVEV (reference sequence). Between the trimmed V and J ends, which lost 0 bases and 6 bases, there was a span of 14 bases. In DNA, the CDR3 is TGTGCCAGCAGTTTATCGGGTACAGGGCGGAATGGCTACACCTTC. Its translation: CASSLSGTGRNGYTF.

This clone was recorded only once. V and J are TRBV19 and TRBJ2-7, with 8 bases aligning to TRBD2. This CDR3 is built from 15 residues. CDR1 and CDR2 (germline): LNHDA, SQIVND (reference sequence). V gave up 4 bases and J gave up 3 bases; unmatched junction bases: 8. Written as DNA, the CDR3 is TGTGCCAGTAGTAGTGAGCGGGGGCTCAGCTACGAGCAGTACTTC. This encodes CASSSERGLSYEQYF.

The chain combines TRBV11-2 with TRBJ1-1; no reliable D call. The V gene's germline CDR1 is SGHAT and CDR2 FQNNGV. V lost 8 bases and J lost 3, with 4 bases in between. This CDR3 is 10 amino acids long. CDR3 residues: CASRDTEAFF. DNA of the CDR3: TGTGCCAGCCGCGACACTGAAGCTTTCTTT.

This chain joins TRBV4-2 and TRBJ2-7; 13 positions match TRBD2. Germline-derived CDR1 and CDR2 are LGHNA and YNFKEQ. The V and J ends lost 11 bases and 6 bases, in that order; junction bases with no gene match: 16. CDR3 length: 16 residues. The DNA of the CDR3 is TGTGCCTCATTTGGGACTAGCGGGACAGGGACCTTCGAGCAGTACTTC. Amino acids: CASFGTSGTGTFEQYF.

This chain joins TRBV28 and TRBJ2-7; 8 nucleotides line up with TRBD2. In germline, CDR1 is MDHEN, CDR2 SYDVKM. There are 16 residues in the CDR3. V dropped 3 bases and J dropped 6; count of bases not matched to a gene: 13. The CDR3 reads CASSFSWTSRDPEQYF. The CDR3 nucleotides read TGTGCCAGCAGTTTCTCGTGGACTAGCCGGGATCCCGAGCAGTACTTC.

This clone was recorded once. The chain employs TRBV6-5 and TRBJ1-3; D remains ambiguous. The CDR3 spans 14 residues. Germline-derived CDR1 and CDR2 are MNHEY and SVGAGI. V lost 2 bases, J lost 9 bases, and 14 bases lay in between. The CDR3 DNA is TGTGCCAGCAGTTACCAGGTCATGAGTTCCACCATATATTTT. Translated, it gives CASSYQVMSSTIYF.

This sequence joins TRBV6-2 or TRBV6-3 and TRBJ2-1, with 10 bases lining up with TRBD1. This CDR3 region has 15 residues. The germline V gene has CDR1 MNHEY and CDR2 SVGEGT. J was trimmed by 7 bases and V by 5 bases; bases with no gene match: 8. The CDR3 here is CASSHRDRGYNEQFF. The CDR3 DNA reads TGTGCCAGCAGTCACCGGGACAGGGGATATAATGAGCAGTTCTTC.

The V call is TRBV7-2, the J call TRBJ2-7, with TRBD2 matching 7 bases. The V gene end was trimmed by 1 base and the J gene end by 4 bases; junction bases not matched to a gene: 4. The CDR3 runs 14 residues. CDR1 is SGHTA, CDR2 FQGNSA, per germline. The CDR3 spells CASSLVGGTYEQYF. CDR3 nucleotides: TGTGCCAGCAGCTTAGTCGGGGGGACTTACGAGCAGTACTTC.

This chain links TRBV7-9 with TRBJ1-5, with a weak D call TRBD1 (6 bases). CDR1 is SEHNR, CDR2 FQNEAQ, per germline (reference sequence). The CDR3 runs 15 residues. Trimming took off 5 bases at V and 2 bases at J, with 13 bases between the two ends. CDR3 DNA: TGTGCCAGCAGCCCTGGGGGCCAAGGCAATCAGCCCCAGCATTTT. Translating it yields CASSPGGQGNQPQHF.

The V and J genes are TRBV5-4 and TRBJ2-2; TRBD2 aligns across 7 bases. Germline loops: CDR1 SGHNT, CDR2 YYREEE (reference sequence). The CDR3 runs 15 residues. J lost 3 bases, V lost 4 bases, and 6 bases had no gene match. CDR3 sequence reads: CASSRRERDTGELFF. CDR3 sequence (DNA): TGTGCCAGCAGCAGGCGGGAGAGGGACACCGGGGAGCTGTTTTTT.

V usage is TRBV5-1 and J usage is TRBJ2-7; 10 positions agree with TRBD2. Germline V gene data show CDR1 as SGHRS and CDR2 as YFSETQ. V was pared by 0 bases and J by 3 bases, with 6 bases of the junction left unmatched. The CDR3 consists of 16 residues. CDR3 amino acids: CASSLGHSGGHYEQYF. The DNA of the CDR3 is TGCGCCAGCAGCTTGGGTCATAGCGGGGGGCACTACGAGCAGTACTTC.

As DNA, the CDR3 is TGTGCCAGCAGCACTGTGGCGGGATTCTCCTACGAGCAGTACTTC. Translated: CASSTVAGFSYEQYF. The genes are TRBV7-2 and TRBJ2-7; D might be TRBD2 (6 bases). Germline lookup yields CDR1 SGHTA and CDR2 FQGNSA. This CDR3 region has 15 residues. With 5 bases removed from V and 0 bases from J, the gap between germline ends came to 14 bases. The variable domain in full, completed from reference TRBV7-2 and TRBJ2-7, reads GAGVSQSPSNKVTEKGKDVELRCDPISGHTALYWYRQSLGQGLEFLIYFQGNSAPDKSGLPSDRFSAERTGGSVSTLTIQRTQQEDSAVYLCASSTVAGFSYEQYFGPGTRLTVT.